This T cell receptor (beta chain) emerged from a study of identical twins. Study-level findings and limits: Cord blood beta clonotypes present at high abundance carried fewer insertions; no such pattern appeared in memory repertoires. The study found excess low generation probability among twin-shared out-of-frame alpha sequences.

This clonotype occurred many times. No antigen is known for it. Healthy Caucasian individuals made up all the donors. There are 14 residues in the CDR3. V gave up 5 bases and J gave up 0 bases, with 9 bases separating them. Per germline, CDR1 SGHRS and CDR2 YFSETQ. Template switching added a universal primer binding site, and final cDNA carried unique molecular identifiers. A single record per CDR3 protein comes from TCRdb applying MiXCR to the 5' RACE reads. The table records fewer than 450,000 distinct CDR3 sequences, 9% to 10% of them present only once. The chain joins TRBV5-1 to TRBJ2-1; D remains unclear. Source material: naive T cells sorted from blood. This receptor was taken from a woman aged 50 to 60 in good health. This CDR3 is CASRGLLSYNEQFF. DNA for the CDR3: TGCGCCAGCAGAGGCCTACTCTCCTACAATGAGCAGTTCTTC.